This T cell receptor beta chain was observed in a study of T cells in Graves' hyperthyroidism and ophthalmopathy. Broader study findings: A model of 13 V-J pairs discriminated ophthalmopathy from stable hyperthyroidism.

Regions amplified from RNA transcripts were the TCR beta CDR3 regions. With the HTBI primer set, the TCR CDR3 went through a first round of RT-PCR. Via MiXCR, TCRdb re-called the multiplex PCR reads, giving one row per CDR3 protein. Seen here are about 660,000 distinct CDR3 sequences, just under 45% observed once, and the top ten hold approximately 6.8%. V was pared by 5 bases and J by 5 bases, with 8 bases between. The CDR3 is made up of 13 amino acids. Germline values: CDR1 SGDLS, CDR2 YYNGEE. This clonotype was counted many times. The antigen remains undetermined. The material sequenced was peripheral blood or thyroid tissue (not recorded which). The clonotype originates from an adult man with Graves' disease, either hyperthyroidism or ophthalmopathy (not recorded which). V and J are TRBV9 and TRBJ1-6; no reliable D call. The CDR3 bases are TGTGCCAGCAGTGTGGAGAATAATTCACCCCTCCACTTT. It translates to CASSVENNSPLHF.